This passage covers 15 T cell receptor beta chains from one sample sequenced in a study of cytomegalovirus exposure and HLA in healthy donors (TCRdb year 2017). Receptors were amplified or captured by the immunoSEQ multiplex PCR assay. For the multiplex PCR, a mixture combining 60 forward primers for TCR Vbeta segments and 13 reverse primers for TCR Jbeta segments was used. TCRdb took over this immuneACCESS table, retaining in-frame rearrangements with V and J assigned. Such tables are incomplete; in checked studies, under half of the missing clones stem from an unresolved V gene, and the remainder is unexplained. The table for this sample lists under 95,000 clones. The ten largest clones add up to more than 0.45% of the sample. Sequencing was done on a sample of PBMCs. These receptors came from a man over 45 in good health and CMV-seronegative.

The chain has TRBV6-6 and TRBJ1-2, with 9 bases identical to TRBD1. Per germline, CDR1 MNHNY and CDR2 SVGAGI (reference sequence). V shed 2 bases, J shed 0 bases, and the junction held 1 base outside the gene matches. The CDR3 runs to 15 residues. The CDR3 reads CASSYGQGSNYGYTF. The CDR3 bases are TGTGCCAGCAGTTACGGACAGGGGTCTAACTATGGCTACACCTTC.

CDR3 bases: TGTGCCAGCAGCCAAGATAGGAGCACTGAAGCTTTCTTT. Translating it yields CASSQDRSTEAFF. The rearrangement links TRBV4-2 to TRBJ1-1; D is undetermined. The CDR3 runs to 13 residues. Germline V gene data show CDR1 as LGHNA and CDR2 as YNFKEQ. V lost 0 bases to trimming and J lost 4 bases, with 6 bases between them.

The chain links TRBV9 to TRBJ1-6, with D uncertain. CDR1 and CDR2 from the germline V gene are SGDLS and YYNGEE. With 4 bases removed from V and 5 bases from J, the gap between germline ends came to 10 bases. This CDR3 comprises 14 residues. The chain's CDR3 is CASSLPQDNSPLHF. The CDR3 DNA sequence: TGTGCCAGCAGCCTCCCCCAGGATAATTCACCCCTCCACTTT.

The chain recombines TRBV28 with TRBJ1-6, with 11 positions matching TRBD1. The V segment lost 6 bases and the J segment 4 bases; nucleotides outside the gene matches: 5. In germline, CDR1 is MDHEN, CDR2 SYDVKM. This CDR3 spans 16 amino acids. For the CDR3, the DNA is TGTGCCAGCAGCCAAGGGACAGGGGGTTATAATTCACCCCTCCACTTT. Protein product: CASSQGTGGYNSPLHF.

The rearrangement links TRBV6-1 to TRBJ1-5, with TRBD1 matching over 10 bases. Germline trimming cut 7 bases from V and 3 bases from J; bases unmatched to any gene: 6. Germline V gene lookup returns CDR1 MNHNS and CDR2 SASEGT. CDR3 size: 15 residues. The CDR3, as DNA: TGTGCCAGCAATCGCGGGACAGGGGACAATCAGCCCCAGCATTTT. Its translation: CASNRGTGDNQPQHF.

On this clone: Its ends do not fully match the called genes, so a read error is possible. This chain connects TRBV7-7 to TRBJ2-5; 13 bases map to TRBD2. The CDR3 contains 19 residues. Germline lookup yields CDR1 SSHAT and CDR2 FNYEAQ (reference sequence). CDR3 residues: CASSLRTSGGPRGQETQYF. The CDR3 DNA is TGTGCTAGCAGCTTACGGACTAGCGGGGGCCCGAGGGGGCAAGAGACCCAGTACTTC.

The chain carries TRBV4-2 and TRBJ2-1; D remains unclear. The CDR3 extends over 13 amino acids. The ends were cut back, 2 bases at V and 5 bases at J, with 7 bases in the middle. The germline V gene encodes CDR1 LGHNA and CDR2 YNFKEQ. The CDR3 region is CASSQSSNNEQFF. The CDR3 region has the DNA TGTGCCAGCAGCCAAAGCTCTAACAATGAGCAGTTCTTC.

This chain uses TRBV5-4 with TRBJ1-1; TRBD1 matches 8 bases. After removal of 4 bases from V and 3 bases from J, the junction contained 5 bases not matched to a gene. The CDR3 length is 14 residues. Germline assignment: CDR1 SGHNT and CDR2 YYREEE (reference sequence). For the CDR3, the DNA is TGTGCCAGCAGCCACAACAGGGGGGACACTGAAGCTTTCTTT. Amino acids: CASSHNRGDTEAFF. The variable domain in full, completed from reference TRBV5-4 and TRBJ1-1, reads ETGVTQSPTHLIKTRGQQVTLRCSSQSGHNTVSWYQQALGQGPQFIFQYYREEENGRGNFPPRFSGLQFPNYSSELNVNALELDDSALYLCASSHNRGDTEAFFGQGTRLTVV.

The chain combines TRBV28 with TRBJ1-2; D ambiguous. Germline-derived CDR1 and CDR2 are MDHEN and SYDVKM. The CDR3 length is 13 residues. The V and J ends lost 5 bases and 8 bases respectively, with 15 bases between them. The CDR3 spells CASSPRAGGGYTF. The CDR3 region has the DNA TGTGCCAGCAGTCCCCGGGCAGGAGGCGGCTACACCTTC.

The V gene is TRBV4-1, the J gene TRBJ2-7; 7 bases match TRBD1. This CDR3 region has 14 residues. Germline V gene sequence: CDR1 MGHRA, CDR2 YSYEKL. Germline trimming cut 0 bases from V and 6 bases from J; bases unmatched to any gene: 5. The CDR3 here is CASSQENSGGEQYF. In nucleotides, the CDR3 is TGCGCCAGCAGCCAAGAAAATTCAGGGGGCGAGCAGTACTTC.

In the case of this clone: Relative to the germline gene, one junction end is altered; a read error may explain this. The chain employs TRBV6-1 and TRBJ1-3; TRBD1 is a possible D gene (5 bases). Germline V gene data show CDR1 as MNHNS and CDR2 as SASEGT. This CDR3 comprises 16 residues. DNA of the CDR3: TGTGCCAGCAGTGAAATCAGACAGTTCTCTGGAAGCACCATATATTTT. It is translated as CASSEIRQFSGSTIYF.

The chain has TRBV28 and TRBJ1-5; the D is unclear. Germline V gene lookup returns CDR1 MDHEN and CDR2 SYDVKM. The CDR3 is 15 residues long. Trimming left V 3 bases short and J 2 bases short, with 11 bases between. In nucleotides, the CDR3 is TGTGCCAGCAGTTTCCGTTTGCAGGGCAATCAGCCCCAGCATTTT. Its translation is CASSFRLQGNQPQHF. The full variable domain, rest sourced from reference TRBV28 and TRBJ1-5, is DVKVTQSSRYLVKRTGEKVFLECVQDMDHENMFWYRQDPGLGLRLIYFSYDVKMKEKGDIPEGYSVSREKKERFSLILESASTNQTSMYLCASSFRLQGNQPQHFGDGTRLSIL.

CDR3 residues: CASSIDLERGFYEQYF. The CDR3 DNA follows: TGTGCCAGTAGTATAGATTTGGAGCGGGGGTTCTACGAGCAGTACTTC. The V and J genes are TRBV19 and TRBJ2-7; 8 nucleotides agree with TRBD2. The V and J ends lost 0 bases and 3 bases, in that order; junction bases with no gene match: 7. The length of the CDR3 is 16 residues. The germline V gene has CDR1 LNHDA and CDR2 SQIVND (reference sequence).

The chain recombines TRBV10-1 with TRBJ1-5; D perhaps matches TRBD1 (5 bases). CDR3 length: 17 residues. Trimming pared 0 bases from V and 0 bases from J, leaving 12 bases between. Germline CDR1 and CDR2: WNHNN and SYGVQD (reference sequence). The CDR3 DNA sequence: TGCGCCAGCAGTGAGTCGGCTGGGGCCTATAGCAATCAGCCCCAGCATTTT. Its protein is CASSESAGAYSNQPQHF.

This chain joins TRBV9 and TRBJ1-1, with D perhaps TRBD1 (6 bases). The CDR3 is 13 residues long. Looked up from germline, CDR1 is SGDLS and CDR2 is YYNGEE. Trimming removed 0 bases at V and 7 bases at J, with 10 bases between. For the CDR3, the DNA is TGTGCCAGCAGCGTAGACACAGGGCGTGAAGCTTTCTTT. It yields the protein CASSVDTGREAFF.